Each of the 3 T cell receptor beta chains below was sequenced from the same sample in a study of naive and memory T cell subsets. Both TRBC1 and TRBC2 were covered by a beta constant-region primer of two equimolar oligonucleotides. The ligated cDNA underwent four PCR rounds using SP2 and nested alpha and beta constant-region primers. Via MiXCR, TCRdb re-called the UMI-ligation and nested PCR reads, giving one row per CDR3 protein. The sample holds 95,000 to 150,000 distinct CDR3 sequences; 35% to 40% are singletons and the top ten take approximately 0.88%. The specimen sequenced was central memory CD4+ T cells from blood. The source is a human donor in good health.

Comments on this clonotype: A much larger clone differs from this one at a single base, so this may be a read error. Here the CDR3 reads CASSYRLDRNQETQHF. For the CDR3, the DNA is TGTGCCAGCAGTTACCGGCTTGACAGGAACCAAGAGACCCAGCACTTC. The chain joins TRBV6-2 or TRBV6-3 to TRBJ2-5; D might be TRBD1 (6 bases). The germline V gene encodes CDR1 MNHEY and CDR2 SVGEGT. This CDR3 is built from 16 residues.

This clonotype was detected a few times. The chain carries TRBV29-1 and TRBJ1-1, with 8 bases identical to TRBD1. Germline V lookup: CDR1 SQVTM, CDR2 ANQGSEA. The CDR3 has 13 residues. The ends lost 7 bases at V and 1 base at J; junction bases unmatched: 5. The CDR3 region is CSAWTGRNTEAFF. In DNA, the CDR3 is TGCAGCGCGTGGACAGGGCGGAACACTGAAGCTTTCTTT.

This clonotype turned up a few times. V gene TRBV27 combines with J gene TRBJ2-1; 8 nucleotides line up with TRBD2. Looked up from germline, CDR1 is MNHEY and CDR2 is SMNVEV (reference sequence). The CDR3 extends over 16 amino acids. V trimming: 3 bases; J trimming: 2 bases; junction bases outside the gene matches: 6. The CDR3 region is CASSFYSGMPYNEQFF. CDR3 nucleotide sequence: TGTGCCAGCAGTTTTTATAGCGGGATGCCCTACAATGAGCAGTTCTTC.